A single sample gave rise to the 2 T cell receptor beta chains below, sequenced in a study of blood T cell repertoires in COVID-19. Clones were sequenced by immunoSEQ multiplex PCR, and TCRdb holds only the in-frame ones, with some missing. The profile shows over 300,000 clones, 70% to 90% of them singletons. Specimen: PBMCs or T cells enriched from blood (not recorded which). These receptors originate from a woman between 25 and 40 years old who had recovered from COVID-19.

This chain joins TRBV25-1 and TRBJ2-3, with TRBD2 as a possible D gene (5 bases). CDR1 and CDR2 (germline): MGHDK, SYGVNS. Trimming cost V 7 bases and J 3 bases, with 11 bases left between them. The CDR3 covers 13 residues. The DNA of the CDR3 is TGTGCCAGCAAGGGTCCGGGAACAGATACGCAGTATTTT. Translated: CASKGPGTDTQYF. The full variable domain, with the rest looked up from reference TRBV25-1 and TRBJ2-3, is EADIYQTPRYLVIGTGKKITLECSQTMGHDKMYWYQQDPGMELHLIHYSYGVNSTEKGDLSSESTVSRIRTEHFPLTLESARPSHTSQYLCASKGPGTDTQYFGPGTRLTVL.

The chain carries TRBV29-1 and TRBJ1-5, with TRBD1 matching 7 bases. This CDR3 spans 15 amino acids. Germline V gene lookup returns CDR1 SQVTM and CDR2 ANQGSEA. The V segment lost 6 bases and the J segment 1 base; nucleotides outside the gene matches: 9. The CDR3: CSVRVGTESNQPQHF. The CDR3 bases are TGCAGCGTGCGCGTAGGGACAGAAAGCAATCAGCCCCAGCATTTT. The whole variable domain, filled in from reference TRBV29-1 and TRBJ1-5, reads SAVISQKPSRDICQRGTSLTIQCQVDSQVTMMFWYRQQPGQSLTLIATANQGSEATYESGFVIDKFPISRPNLTFSTLTVSNMSPEDSSIYLCSVRVGTESNQPQHFGDGTRLSIL.